This T cell receptor (beta chain) was obtained from a study of T-cell reconstitution after alpha-beta-depleted transplantation in children. Preparation of the TCRbeta library involved a method that used unique molecular identifiers. Each CDR3 protein is one row after TCRdb ran MiXCR on the PCR reads. The repertoire holds fewer than 120,000 distinct CDR3 sequences, with about a tenth as singletons. This clonotype was seen many times. Germline V lookup: CDR1 LGHNA, CDR2 YSLEER. V shed 1 base and J shed 2 bases, with 10 bases lying between them. The CDR3 spans 15 residues. V is TRBV4-3 and J is TRBJ2-3, with D hard to call. This sequence was found in a human donor who donated a stem cell graft to a child with acute lymphoblastic leukemia. The specimen was PBMCs from the stem cell graft donor, collected from the stem cell graft. The DNA for the CDR3 is TGCGCCAGCAGCCAAGGGGCAACAGACACAGATACGCAGTATTTT. Amino acids: CASSQGATDTDTQYF.